These 10 T cell receptor beta chains originate from one sample sequenced in a study of OX40 agonist ivuxolimab in advanced cancers. Repertoires were generated with immunoSEQ multiplex PCR, while TCRdb's copy carries only in-frame clones and drops some. The table has more than 45,000 clones, 88% seen once. Source: CD4+ or CD8+ T cells sorted from blood, taken in a trial of the OX40 agonist ivuxolimab. These TCRs come from an adult with an advanced solid tumor such as melanoma, head and neck, liver or kidney cancer.

The chain employs TRBV7-9 and TRBJ2-5, with D possibly TRBD2 on 6 matching bases. Germline V lookup: CDR1 SEHNR, CDR2 FQNEAQ (reference sequence). The CDR3 is 14 residues long. Trimming removed 6 bases from V and 3 bases from J, with 14 bases in between. CDR3 coding DNA: TGTGCCAGCAGGGGGAAAACGGGAGAAGAGACCCAGTACTTC. Translating gives CASRGKTGEETQYF.

The CDR3 sequence is CASNVPGGRLVREQYF. CDR3 nucleotides: TGTGCCAGCAACGTACCAGGGGGCCGCCTTGTTCGCGAGCAGTACTTC. This chain joins TRBV28 and TRBJ2-7, with 8 bases matching TRBD1. The CDR3 runs 16 residues. V trimming: 7 bases; J trimming: 6 bases; junction bases outside the gene matches: 17. Germline V CDR1 and CDR2: MDHEN, SYDVKM. Supplemented by reference TRBV28 and TRBJ2-7, the full variable domain reads DVKVTQSSRYLVKRTGEKVFLECVQDMDHENMFWYRQDPGLGLRLIYFSYDVKMKEKGDIPEGYSVSREKKERFSLILESASTNQTSMYLCASNVPGGRLVREQYFGPGTRLTVT.

The chain is built from TRBV19 and TRBJ1-3; D is perhaps TRBD1 (5 bases). This CDR3 has 16 amino acids. CDR1 is LNHDA and CDR2 is SQIVND in the germline V gene (reference sequence). Between the trimmed V and J ends, which lost 3 bases and 4 bases, there was a span of 16 bases. As DNA, the CDR3 is TGTGCCAGTAGTATGGGTCCAGGACAAGAAGGAAACACCATATATTTT. Amino acids: CASSMGPGQEGNTIYF.

V usage is TRBV7-9 and J usage is TRBJ2-1; D not resolved. Germline loops: CDR1 SEHNR, CDR2 FQNEAQ (reference sequence). This CDR3 is 14 amino acids long. V shed 0 bases and J shed 6 bases, with 9 bases lying between them. The CDR3 loop is CASSLAISGNEQFF. CDR3 coding DNA: TGTGCCAGCAGCTTAGCGATCTCGGGCAATGAGCAGTTCTTC.

The genes are TRBV27 and TRBJ1-1; D is undetermined. V was clipped by 3 bases and J by 2 bases, with 10 bases between them. The CDR3 runs to 14 residues. Germline CDR1 is MNHEY and CDR2 is SMNVEV (reference sequence). The CDR3 region has the DNA TGTGCCAGCAGTTTCTCGAGACGAAACACTGAAGCTTTCTTT. This translates into CASSFSRRNTEAFF.

This chain connects TRBV15 to TRBJ1-5; 11 bases align to TRBD1. Per germline, CDR1 LNHNV and CDR2 YYDKDF (reference sequence). J was trimmed by 6 bases and V by 6 bases; bases with no gene match: 10. The CDR3 covers 16 residues. CDR3 nucleotides: TGTGCCACCAGTTCTGGGGGACAGGGGGTGCCTCAGCCCCAGCATTTT. Protein: CATSSGGQGVPQPQHF.

The chain carries TRBV4-3 and TRBJ1-5; 7 positions match TRBD1. Germline V lookup: CDR1 LGHNA, CDR2 YSLEER. With 0 bases clipped from V and 4 bases from J, the junction kept 9 bases outside the gene matches. This CDR3 is built from 17 residues. DNA of the CDR3: TGCGCCAGCAGCCAAGATGGTAGGGGGACAGCAAATCAGCCCCAGCATTTT. Protein product: CASSQDGRGTANQPQHF.

This sequence joins TRBV14 and TRBJ2-2, with D perhaps matching TRBD2 (6 bases). There are 16 residues in the CDR3. V was clipped by 1 base and J by 6 bases, with 15 bases between them. CDR1 SGHDN and CDR2 FVKESK come from the germline V gene. The CDR3 DNA reads TGTGCCAGCAGCCAAGGGTTAGCTAGCGTTTCCGGGGAGCTGTTTTTT. Its protein product is CASSQGLASVSGELFF.

The CDR3: CASSVAETGYNYGYTF. The CDR3 DNA follows: TGTGCCAGCAGCGTAGCTGAGACAGGTTATAACTATGGCTACACCTTC. V and J are TRBV9 and TRBJ1-2; D perhaps matches TRBD1 (6 bases). Deletions cut 0 bases from V and 1 base from J, with 13 bases between. CDR1 is SGDLS, CDR2 YYNGEE, per germline. The CDR3 is 16 residues long. Together with reference TRBV9 and TRBJ1-2, the CDR3 gives the full variable domain: DSGVTQTPKHLITATGQRVTLRCSPRSGDLSVYWYQQSLDQGLQFLIQYYNGEERAKGNILERFSAQQFPDLHSELNLSSLELGDSALYFCASSVAETGYNYGYTFGSGTRLTVV.

This clone was detected once. V is TRBV7-2 and J is TRBJ2-7; the match to TRBD1 covers 7 bases. CDR1 is SGHTA and CDR2 is FQGNSA in the germline V gene. The junction had 13 bases not matched to a gene; V was cut back by 5 bases and J by 6 bases. The CDR3 has 15 residues. The CDR3 DNA is TGTGCCAGCAGCCGATCCTCCGGGACAGAAGGCGAGCAGTACTTC. It encodes CASSRSSGTEGEQYF.